The rows below give T cell receptor beta chains drawn from one sample of a study of OX40 agonist ivuxolimab in advanced cancers. Assay used: immunoSEQ multiplex PCR; TCRdb lists only in-frame clones, some missing. Counted here are about 81,000 clones, about 86% occurring once; the ten biggest clones make up 6% to 8.5%. This specimen consisted of CD4+ or CD8+ T cells sorted from blood, obtained in a trial of the OX40 agonist ivuxolimab. These TCRs come from an adult with an advanced solid tumor such as melanoma, head and neck, liver or kidney cancer. Both conserved end residues are part of each CDR3. The D gene is left open where the match is weak. Clone size appears in some rows only: once, few, many, or a class for an expanded clone.

CDR3: CASSDRVSNEKLFF
DNA: TGTGCCAGCAGCGACAGGGTTTCCAATGAAAAACTGTTTTTT
J: TRBJ1-4
size: -
V: TRBV2
D: TRBD1

CDR3: CASSFSDEQFF
DNA: TGCGCCAGCAGCTTCAGCGATGAGCAGTTCTTC
J: TRBJ2-1
size: -
V: TRBV5-1
D: -

CDR3: CASSPNNEQFF
DNA: TGTGCCAGCAGCCCCAACAATGAGCAGTTCTTC
J: TRBJ2-1
size: few
V: TRBV2
D: -

CDR3: CASSVRYGEKLFF
DNA: TGTGCCAGCAGCGTACGCTATGGGGAAAAACTGTTTTTT
J: TRBJ1-4
size: -
V: TRBV13
D: -

CDR3: CASRGDRTQYF
DNA: TGTGCCAGCCGGGGGGATAGGACGCAGTATTTT
J: TRBJ2-3
size: -
V: TRBV14
D: TRBD2

CDR3: CASSQVPTGGAETQYF
DNA: TGCGCCAGCAGCCAAGTTCCTACAGGGGGCGCGGAGACCCAGTACTTC
J: TRBJ2-5
size: -
V: TRBV4-3
D: TRBD1

CDR3: CASSWAGFATQYF
DNA: TGCGCCAGCAGCTGGGCGGGATTTGCTACGCAGTATTTT
J: TRBJ2-3
size: -
V: TRBV5-1
D: -

CDR3: CASSQDPNQPQHF
DNA: TGCGCCAGCAGCCAAGATCCCAATCAGCCCCAGCATTTT
J: TRBJ1-5
size: -
V: TRBV4-1
D: -

CDR3: CASRTLADQETQYF
DNA: TGTGCCAGCAGGACACTAGCGGACCAAGAGACCCAGTACTTC
J: TRBJ2-5
size: -
V: TRBV2
D: TRBD2

CDR3: CASSQDLLAGAGVLGNGGELFF
DNA: TGCGCCAGCAGCCAAGATCTCCTAGCGGGAGCCGGGGTGTTGGGAAACGGCGGGGAGCTGTTTTTT
J: TRBJ2-2
size: few
V: TRBV4-3
D: TRBD2

CDR3: CASSLEGQGSWLGSPLHF
DNA: TGCGCCAGCAGCTTGGAGGGACAGGGGTCTTGGTTGGGCTCACCCCTCCACTTT
J: TRBJ1-6
size: -
V: TRBV5-1
D: TRBD1

CDR3: CAGGHMNTEAFF
DNA: TGTGCCGGGGGACATATGAACACTGAAGCTTTCTTT
J: TRBJ1-1
size: -
V: TRBV2
D: -

CDR3: CASSQRDTDTQYF
DNA: TGTGCCAGCAGCCAGCGGGACACAGATACGCAGTATTTT
J: TRBJ2-3
size: -
V: TRBV4-2
D: -

CDR3: CASSLEGTNEKLFF
DNA: TGTGCCAGCAGTTTAGAAGGGACTAATGAAAAACTGTTTTTT
J: TRBJ1-4
size: -
V: TRBV28
D: -

CDR3: CASSDSGAFGELFF
DNA: TGTGCCAGCAGTGACTCGGGGGCCTTCGGGGAGCTGTTTTTT
J: TRBJ2-2
size: -
V: TRBV2
D: -

CDR3: CASSYSNTATNEKLFF
DNA: TGTGCCAGCAGTTACTCCAACACCGCAACTAATGAAAAACTGTTTTTT
J: TRBJ1-4
size: once
V: TRBV6-6
D: -

CDR3: CASGLGLAIYNEQFF
DNA: TGTGCCAGCGGCCTCGGACTAGCAATCTACAATGAGCAGTTCTTC
J: TRBJ2-1
size: -
V: TRBV27
D: TRBD2

CDR3: CASTVDVGAFF
DNA: TGTGCCAGCACAGTAGACGTCGGAGCTTTCTTT
J: TRBJ1-1
size: -
V: TRBV2
D: -

CDR3: CASSIANRGADAFF
DNA: TGTGCCAGTAGTATAGCCAACAGGGGTGCGGATGCTTTCTTT
J: TRBJ1-1
size: -
V: TRBV19
D: TRBD1

CDR3: CASSLGGPWDIQYF
DNA: TGTGCCAGCAGCTTAGGGGGGCCGTGGGACATTCAGTACTTC
J: TRBJ2-4
size: -
V: TRBV11-3
D: -

CDR3: CASSTPHRDQETQYF
DNA: TGTGCCAGCAGCACGCCCCACAGGGATCAAGAGACCCAGTACTTC
J: TRBJ2-5
size: -
V: TRBV7-9
D: -

CDR3: CASSLGTDFSGNTIYF
DNA: TGTGCCAGCAGTCTCGGGACAGACTTCTCTGGAAACACCATATATTTT
J: TRBJ1-3
size: few
V: TRBV28
D: TRBD1

CDR3: CAISEMAGSIYNEQFF
DNA: TGTGCCATCAGTGAAATGGCGGGCAGCATCTACAATGAGCAGTTCTTC
J: TRBJ2-1
size: -
V: TRBV10-3
D: -

CDR3: CASSLLGRSDGELFF
DNA: TGTGCCAGCAGTTTATTGGGCAGATCTGACGGGGAGCTGTTTTTT
J: TRBJ2-2
size: -
V: TRBV28
D: -

CDR3: CASRPQGPGLNTEAFF
DNA: TGTGCCAGCAGACCTCAGGGACCCGGATTGAACACTGAAGCTTTCTTT
J: TRBJ1-1
size: -
V: TRBV7-9
D: -

CDR3: CASSRGGDTEAFF
DNA: TGCGCCAGCAGCCGAGGGGGGGACACTGAAGCTTTCTTT
J: TRBJ1-1
size: once
V: TRBV4-1
D: -

CDR3: CASSVSAQETQYF
DNA: TGTGCCAGCAGTGTCTCGGCACAAGAGACCCAGTACTTC
J: TRBJ2-5
size: -
V: TRBV6-1
D: -

CDR3: CSATGTSGLVSETQYF
DNA: TGCAGCGCAACCGGGACTAGCGGGTTAGTTTCTGAGACCCAGTACTTC
J: TRBJ2-5
size: -
V: TRBV29-1
D: TRBD2

CDR3: CASSQISTDTQYF
DNA: TGTGCCAGCAGCCAGATTAGCACAGATACGCAGTATTTT
J: TRBJ2-3
size: -
V: TRBV14
D: -

CDR3: CASSLGARGLGEQYF
DNA: TGTGCCAGCAGCTTGGGGGCCAGGGGGTTGGGAGAGCAGTACTTC
J: TRBJ2-7
size: -
V: TRBV5-4
D: TRBD1

CDR3: CASSLDGRSYEQYF
DNA: TGTGCCAGCAGCCTAGACGGACGGAGCTACGAGCAGTACTTC
J: TRBJ2-7
size: once
V: TRBV5-4
D: -

CDR3: CASSLGSGLSSYNEQFF
DNA: TGTGCCAGCAGCTTAGGAAGCGGGCTCAGCTCCTACAATGAGCAGTTCTTC
J: TRBJ2-1
size: -
V: TRBV11-2
D: -

CDR3: CASSPPGAGTDTQYF
DNA: TGTGCCAGCAGCCCACCTGGGGCTGGCACAGATACGCAGTATTTT
J: TRBJ2-3
size: few
V: TRBV5-6
D: -

CDR3: CASSWGQFGDTQYF
DNA: TGTGCCAGCAGCTGGGGACAGTTTGGAGATACGCAGTATTTT
J: TRBJ2-3
size: -
V: TRBV7-9
D: TRBD1

CDR3: CASSSPPGVLVYGYTF
DNA: TGTGCCAGCAGCTCCCCTCCCGGGGTGTTGGTCTATGGCTACACCTTC
J: TRBJ1-2
size: -
V: TRBV5-8
D: -

CDR3: CASSIWGLYNEQFF
DNA: TGTGCCAGTAGTATTTGGGGACTCTACAATGAGCAGTTCTTC
J: TRBJ2-1
size: -
V: TRBV19
D: -

CDR3: CSASTGVRAFF
DNA: TGCAGTGCTAGTACAGGGGTGAGGGCTTTCTTT
J: TRBJ1-1
size: few
V: TRBV20-1
D: TRBD1

CDR3: CASRSKVTGELFF
DNA: TGTGCCAGCAGATCGAAAGTCACCGGGGAGCTGTTTTTT
J: TRBJ2-2
size: -
V: TRBV9
D: -

CDR3: CASSLGVKETQYF
DNA: TGTGCCAGCAGCTTAGGTGTTAAAGAGACCCAGTACTTC
J: TRBJ2-5
size: -
V: TRBV7-2
D: -

CDR3: CASSMRLGTDTQYF
DNA: TGTGCCAGTAGTATGAGGCTAGGCACAGATACGCAGTATTTT
J: TRBJ2-3
size: -
V: TRBV19
D: -

CDR3: CASRRFNSNQPQHF
DNA: TGTGCCAGCCGACGGTTCAATAGCAATCAGCCCCAGCATTTT
J: TRBJ1-5
size: -
V: TRBV27
D: -

CDR3: CASSLGLFGDNEQFF
DNA: TGTGCCAGCAGCTTAGGGCTCTTCGGAGACAATGAGCAGTTCTTC
J: TRBJ2-1
size: -
V: TRBV7-9
D: -

CDR3: CASSSGSANQPQHF
DNA: TGTGCCAGCAGCTCCGGGTCTGCCAATCAGCCCCAGCATTTT
J: TRBJ1-5
size: once
V: TRBV11-2
D: -

CDR3: CASSPGGRVNEQYF
DNA: TGTGCCAGCAGCCCCGGAGGGCGGGTAAACGAGCAGTACTTC
J: TRBJ2-7
size: -
V: TRBV9
D: -

CDR3: CAISTWIDEKLFF
DNA: TGTGCCATCTCGACATGGATCGATGAAAAACTGTTTTTT
J: TRBJ1-4
size: many
V: TRBV2
D: -

CDR3: CASSIGFSDREGVGYTF
DNA: TGTGCCAGCAGCATTGGTTTTTCGGACAGGGAAGGAGTTGGCTACACCTTC
J: TRBJ1-2
size: many
V: TRBV7-9
D: TRBD1

CDR3: CAISGGQVDTEAFF
DNA: TGTGCCATCAGTGGGGGACAGGTAGACACTGAAGCTTTCTTT
J: TRBJ1-1
size: -
V: TRBV10-3
D: TRBD1